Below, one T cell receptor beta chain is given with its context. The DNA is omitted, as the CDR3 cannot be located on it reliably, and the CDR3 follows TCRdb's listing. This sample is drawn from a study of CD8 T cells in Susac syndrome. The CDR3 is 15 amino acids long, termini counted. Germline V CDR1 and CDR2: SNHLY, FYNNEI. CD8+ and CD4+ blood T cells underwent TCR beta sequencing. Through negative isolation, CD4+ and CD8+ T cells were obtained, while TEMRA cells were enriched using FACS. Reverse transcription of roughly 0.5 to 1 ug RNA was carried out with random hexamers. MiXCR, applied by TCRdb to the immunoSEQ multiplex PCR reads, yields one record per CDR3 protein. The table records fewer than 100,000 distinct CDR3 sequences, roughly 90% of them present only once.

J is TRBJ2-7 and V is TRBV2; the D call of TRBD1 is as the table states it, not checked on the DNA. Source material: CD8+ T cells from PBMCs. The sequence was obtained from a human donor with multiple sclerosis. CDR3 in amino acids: CASSSSTGSSYEQYF.